The 29 T cell receptor beta chains reported below all come from one sample, sequenced in a study of T cell responses to AZD1222 COVID-19 vaccine. Some clones are missing from TCRdb's copy, which holds only in-frame ones; the method was immunoSEQ multiplex PCR. The top ten hold under 4.5% of the sample, which has about 120,000 clones, 70% to 90% seen once. Here the sequenced sample was peripheral blood, taken on day 0 of MenACWY control vaccination. The receptors were gathered from an adult in good health.

This chain links TRBV7-2 with TRBJ2-3; D call uncertain. Germline V gene lookup returns CDR1 SGHTA and CDR2 FQGNSA. The CDR3 loop spans 13 amino acids. V shed 1 base and J shed 3 bases, with 5 bases lying between them. The CDR3 bases are TGTGCCAGCAGCTTAGAAGCAACAGATACGCAGTATTTT. Its protein product is CASSLEATDTQYF.

V is TRBV28 and J is TRBJ1-3; D might be TRBD1 (5 bases). The germline V and J ends were trimmed by 5 bases and 0 bases, with 14 bases remaining between them. The CDR3 totals 16 residues. Looked up from germline, CDR1 is MDHEN and CDR2 is SYDVKM. The CDR3 region has the DNA TGTGCCAGCAGTCCCCGACAGCTTCTCTCTGGAAACACCATATATTTT. Protein product: CASSPRQLLSGNTIYF.

The chain links TRBV15 to TRBJ2-5; 8 bases line up with TRBD1. Trimming at V came to 3 bases and at J to 2 bases, leaving 5 bases not matched to a gene. The CDR3 has 15 amino acids. Germline CDR1 is LNHNV and CDR2 is YYDKDF (reference sequence). As DNA, the CDR3 is TGTGCCACCAGCAGTGGCAGGGGGCATCAAGAGACCCAGTACTTC. Translated: CATSSGRGHQETQYF.

This chain links TRBV7-2 with TRBJ1-6, with TRBD1 matching 7 bases. The CDR3 loop spans 15 amino acids. Per the germline V gene, CDR1 is SGHTA and CDR2 is FQGNSA. With 4 bases clipped from V and 6 bases from J, the junction kept 6 bases outside the gene matches. The CDR3 sequence: CASSSWGQPNSPLHF. CDR3 in DNA: TGTGCCAGCAGCTCGTGGGGACAGCCTAATTCACCCCTCCACTTT.

The chain recombines TRBV5-6 with TRBJ1-3; D gene ambiguous. CDR3 size: 16 residues. Trimming took 2 bases from V and 4 from J, leaving 16 bases between them. Per the germline V gene, CDR1 is SGHDT and CDR2 is YYEEEE. The CDR3 here is CASSLKSTMWGNTIYF. CDR3 DNA: TGTGCCAGCAGCTTAAAATCGACGATGTGGGGAAACACCATATATTTT.

The CDR3 spells CASSQDRRLSNSPLHF. The CDR3 region has the DNA TGCGCCAGCAGCCAAGATCGTAGGCTGAGTAATTCACCCCTCCACTTT. The genes are TRBV4-1 and TRBJ1-6; unclear D gene. The CDR3 runs to 16 residues. CDR1 and CDR2 (germline): MGHRA, YSYEKL. Trimming pared 0 bases from V and 6 bases from J, leaving 12 bases between.

The chain uses TRBV7-9 and TRBJ2-1; the match to TRBD1 covers 10 bases. Germline V gene sequence: CDR1 SEHNR, CDR2 FQNEAQ (reference sequence). CDR3 length: 16 residues. V lost 5 bases, J lost 8 bases, and 12 bases stayed unmatched. The CDR3 nucleotides are TGTGCCAGCAGCCCGTACTTGGGGACAGGGGTGGATGAGCAGTTCTTC. Protein: CASSPYLGTGVDEQFF. Full variable domain (remainder filled in from reference TRBV7-9 and TRBJ2-1): DTGVSQNPRHKITKRGQNVTFRCDPISEHNRLYWYRQTLGQGPEFLTYFQNEAQLEKSRLLSDRFSAERPKGSFSTLEIQRTEQGDSAMYLCASSPYLGTGVDEQFFGPGTRLTVL.

The rearrangement uses TRBV6-5 and TRBJ1-4, with 8 positions matching TRBD1. The CDR3 has 14 amino acids. From germline, CDR1 is MNHEY and CDR2 SVGAGI. The V and J ends lost 4 bases and 8 bases, in that order; junction bases with no gene match: 6. For the CDR3, the DNA is TGTGCCAGCAGTTCTGGACAGGGAAACGAAAAACTGTTTTTT. This codes for CASSSGQGNEKLFF.

This sequence joins TRBV19 and TRBJ2-3; TRBD1 aligns across 9 bases. With V trimmed by 6 bases and J by 1 base, 5 bases remained unmatched. Germline CDR1 LNHDA, CDR2 SQIVND (reference sequence). The CDR3 spans 15 residues. This CDR3 is CASSTRQGGTDTQYF. The CDR3 region has the DNA TGTGCCAGTAGCACTCGACAGGGGGGCACAGATACGCAGTATTTT.

The J gene is TRBJ2-7, the V gene TRBV9, with TRBD2 matching 8 bases. This CDR3 contains 16 residues. With 0 bases clipped from V and 5 bases from J, the junction kept 10 bases outside the gene matches. The V gene's germline CDR1 is SGDLS and CDR2 YYNGEE. This chain's CDR3 is CASSVEFGGARNEQYF. CDR3 nucleotides: TGTGCCAGCAGCGTAGAATTCGGGGGGGCTCGCAACGAGCAGTACTTC.

V and J are TRBV5-4 and TRBJ1-2; D may be TRBD1 (6 bases). The CDR3 is 20 residues long. Trimming removed 1 base at V and 0 bases at J, with 25 bases between. Germline V gene lookup returns CDR1 SGHNT and CDR2 YYREEE (reference sequence). Here the CDR3 reads CASSLPSFQGRMGANYGYTF. The CDR3 coding sequence is TGTGCCAGCAGCTTGCCCTCCTTTCAGGGGCGGATGGGAGCTAACTATGGCTACACCTTC.

The rearrangement links TRBV28 to TRBJ1-2; D is undetermined. V lost 7 bases and J 8 bases, leaving 20 bases between the germline ends. The CDR3 is made up of 14 amino acids. Germline V lookup: CDR1 MDHEN, CDR2 SYDVKM. The CDR3 loop is CASIPGPGSNGYTF. The CDR3 DNA reads TGTGCCAGCATCCCTGGCCCGGGATCCAACGGCTACACCTTC.

This chain connects TRBV7-6 to TRBJ1-4, with no clear D. CDR1 SGHVS and CDR2 FNYEAQ come from the germline V gene. The CDR3 runs to 17 residues. V was trimmed by 4 bases and J by 3 bases, leaving 18 bases between them. The DNA for the CDR3 is TGTGCCAGCAGCTCGACCAGTCCTGTGTACCCTAATGAAAAACTGTTTTTT. Its translation: CASSSTSPVYPNEKLFF. The variable domain in full, completed from reference TRBV7-6 and TRBJ1-4, reads GAGVSQSPRYKVTKRGQDVALRCDPISGHVSLYWYRQALGQGPEFLTYFNYEAQQDKSGLPNDRFSAERPEGSISTLTIQRTEQRDSAMYRCASSSTSPVYPNEKLFFGSGTQLSVL.

V is TRBV7-3 and J is TRBJ2-6; 8 nucleotides match TRBD2. Germline assignment: CDR1 SGHTA and CDR2 FQGTGA. V trimming: 1 base; J trimming: 1 base; junction bases outside the gene matches: 3. The length of the CDR3 is 17 residues. CDR3 DNA: TGTGCCAGCAGCTTAATAGCGGGGAAATCTGGGGCCAACGTCCTGACTTTC. Translation: CASSLIAGKSGANVLTF.

In its sample, this clone was seen once. This chain connects TRBV5-1 to TRBJ1-2; D perhaps matches TRBD1 (5 bases). V dropped 5 bases and J dropped 4 bases, with 12 bases sitting between them. From germline, CDR1 is SGHRS and CDR2 YFSETQ. The CDR3 is 13 amino acids. Here the CDR3 reads CASSIQGIYGYTF. The CDR3 nucleotides read TGCGCCAGCAGTATCCAGGGTATCTATGGCTACACCTTC.

There are a few counts of this clone. The V call is TRBV13, the J call TRBJ1-2; D unresolved. Germline values: CDR1 PRHDT, CDR2 FYEKMQ (reference sequence). Trimming removed 2 bases from V and 2 bases from J, with 6 bases in between. The CDR3 consists of 13 residues. Here the CDR3 DNA reads TGTGCCAGCAGCTTACAAAGGAACTATGGCTACACCTTC. As protein: CASSLQRNYGYTF.

The chain couples TRBV7-3 to TRBJ1-2, with D perhaps matching TRBD1 (5 bases). The CDR3 has 16 amino acids. V shed 2 bases and J shed 4 bases, with 17 bases lying between them. From germline, CDR1 is SGHTA and CDR2 FQGTGA. CDR3 loop: CASSLQGAQGTYGYTF. In DNA, the CDR3 is TGTGCCAGCAGCTTACAGGGAGCCCAAGGGACCTATGGCTACACCTTC.

The V gene is TRBV6-4, the J gene TRBJ1-2, with 7 bases lining up with TRBD1. Germline-derived CDR1 and CDR2 are MRHNA and SNTAGT. The CDR3 length is 12 residues. CDR3 residues: CAQGMGDYGYTF. The CDR3 DNA reads TGTGCACAGGGGATGGGGGACTATGGCTACACCTTC.

The chain joins TRBV5-1 to TRBJ2-7; D ambiguous. CDR3 length: 15 residues. The ends were cut back, 4 bases at V and 0 bases at J, with 14 bases in the middle. Germline CDR1 SGHRS, CDR2 YFSETQ. Written as DNA, the CDR3 is TGCGCCAGCAGCCCTCAGGCCCTCGTCTCCTACGAGCAGTACTTC. This translates into CASSPQALVSYEQYF.

The J gene is TRBJ2-7, the V gene TRBV4-3, with D perhaps matching TRBD2 (5 bases). The germline gives CDR1 LGHNA, CDR2 YSLEER. Deletions cut 0 bases from V and 4 bases from J, with 16 bases between. This CDR3 comprises 16 residues. CDR3 loop: CASSQELGSYLYEQYF. CDR3 DNA sequence: TGCGCCAGCAGCCAAGAATTAGGGAGCTACCTTTACGAGCAGTACTTC.

J is TRBJ1-2 and V is TRBV3-1 (or the pseudogene TRBV3-2); D is uncertain. The CDR3 totals 13 residues. Trimming took off 4 bases at V and 6 bases at J, with 12 bases between the two ends. Germline V CDR1 and CDR2: LGHDT, YNNKEL (reference sequence). In nucleotides, the CDR3 is TGTGCCAGCAGCCCCCAGAGGCGGAATGGCTACACCTTC. Protein sequence: CASSPQRRNGYTF.

This clone showed up just a few times. The chain uses TRBV18 and TRBJ2-3; D may be TRBD2 (6 bases). V lost 2 bases, J lost 5 bases, and 8 bases lay in between. Looked up from germline, CDR1 is KGHSH and CDR2 is LQKENI. CDR3 length: 13 amino acids. CDR3 sequence reads: CASSPTGGDTQYF. Written as DNA, the CDR3 is TGTGCCAGCTCACCAACCGGGGGAGATACGCAGTATTTT.

The gene calls are TRBV28 and TRBJ1-2; a weak D match, TRBD1 (5 bases). The CDR3 is 14 residues long. Deletions cut 2 bases from V and 0 bases from J, with 7 bases between. CDR1 MDHEN and CDR2 SYDVKM come from the germline V gene. CDR3 loop: CASSLLGPNYGYTF. The CDR3 DNA reads as TGTGCCAGCAGTTTACTGGGGCCTAACTATGGCTACACCTTC.

The rearrangement links TRBV6-5 to TRBJ1-1; D may be TRBD1 (6 bases). The germline gives CDR1 MNHEY, CDR2 SVGAGI. V was cut by 4 bases and J by 5 bases, with 8 bases left in between. The CDR3 is made up of 12 amino acids. The CDR3 DNA reads TGTGCCAGCAGTTTAAGGGGGACTGAAGCTTTCTTT. This codes for CASSLRGTEAFF.

The CDR3 DNA follows: TGTGCCAGCAGTTCCTCTGACAGGGGGAACACCATATATTTT. It yields the protein CASSSSDRGNTIYF. The chain couples TRBV6-5 to TRBJ1-3, with 9 bases matching TRBD1. The V and J ends lost 4 bases and 7 bases, in that order; junction bases with no gene match: 5. The CDR3 contains 14 residues. In germline, CDR1 is MNHEY, CDR2 SVGAGI.

The chain has TRBV28 and TRBJ2-7; maybe TRBD2 (5 bases). The CDR3 contains 14 residues. Per germline, CDR1 MDHEN and CDR2 SYDVKM. Trimming stripped 6 bases from V and 0 bases from J, with 12 bases between. Here the CDR3 DNA reads TGTGCCAGCAGCCGCGGGCGTAACTCCTACGAGCAGTACTTC. Residues: CASSRGRNSYEQYF.

This sequence joins TRBV4-1 and TRBJ2-5; weak D call: TRBD2 (5 bases). The CDR3 is made up of 14 amino acids. V lost 6 bases, J lost 1 base, and 12 bases lay in between. Germline-derived CDR1 and CDR2 are MGHRA and YSYEKL. The CDR3 sequence: CASSAPGIQETQYF. DNA of the CDR3: TGCGCCAGCAGTGCACCGGGAATCCAAGAGACCCAGTACTTC.

This clone has a single count. The rearrangement uses TRBV5-5 and TRBJ2-3; D call uncertain. V was clipped by 0 bases and J by 8 bases, with 16 bases between them. Germline loops: CDR1 SGHKS, CDR2 YYEKEE (reference sequence). The CDR3 length is 15 residues. The CDR3 DNA follows: TGTGCCAGCAGCTTGGTTACGCCCCCAACGGGTACGCAGTATTTT. This translates into CASSLVTPPTGTQYF.

The rearrangement links TRBV5-5 to TRBJ2-7; D ambiguous. V was pared by 1 base and J by 3 bases, with 5 bases between. The CDR3 sequence is 12 residues long. Germline CDR1 SGHKS, CDR2 YYEKEE (reference sequence). The CDR3 DNA reads as TGTGCCAGCAGCTTGAATCTCTACGAGCAGTACTTC. Protein: CASSLNLYEQYF.